The next 27 T cell receptor beta chains were all read from a single sample in a study of cytomegalovirus exposure and HLA in healthy donors. Primers included in the PCR were 60 Vbeta and 13 Jbeta primers. TCRdb's table, derived via immunoSEQ multiplex PCR, lists solely in-frame clones and lacks some. The sample contains tens of thousands of clones, more than 70% of which appear only once. Sequenced input: PBMCs. All receptors come from a middle-aged woman in good health and CMV-seropositive.

This chain connects TRBV29-1 to TRBJ1-1; D ambiguous. The CDR3 covers 14 residues. The germline V gene has CDR1 SQVTM and CDR2 ANQGSEA. V was clipped by 1 base and J by 6 bases, with 15 bases between them. Here the CDR3 DNA reads TGCAGCGTTGAAGGAGAACTGAGGTTCGCTGAAGCTTTCTTT. As protein: CSVEGELRFAEAFF.

This chain links TRBV5-6 with TRBJ2-7, with D perhaps TRBD1 (5 bases). With 4 bases removed from V and 8 bases from J, the gap between germline ends came to 13 bases. Germline values: CDR1 SGHDT, CDR2 YYEEEE. CDR3 size: 12 residues. CDR3 region: CASSLLQEKQYF. The CDR3 region has the DNA TGTGCCAGCAGCCTTTTACAGGAGAAGCAGTACTTC.

This chain uses TRBV14 with TRBJ1-1; 8 bases are shared with TRBD1. The CDR3 is made up of 17 amino acids. Germline V gene sequence: CDR1 SGHDN, CDR2 FVKESK. V shed 5 bases and J 5 bases; nucleotides not matched to a gene: 16. DNA for the CDR3: TGTGCCAGCAGCAAAAGGGACAGGCCCCCGGGGCGGACTGAAGCTTTCTTT. Its translation: CASSKRDRPPGRTEAFF.

DNA for the CDR3: TGTGCCAGCAGTGGACCCCAGGGACTTACGCACTACGAGCAGTACTTC. Encoded protein: CASSGPQGLTHYEQYF. The chain joins TRBV6-1 to TRBJ2-7; possible D gene TRBD2, 6 bases. Germline values: CDR1 MNHNS, CDR2 SASEGT. V shed 4 bases and J shed 3 bases, with 19 bases lying between them. The CDR3 is 16 residues long.

The chain joins TRBV6-1 to TRBJ1-1; D call uncertain. This CDR3 comprises 12 residues. Trimming took off 5 bases at V and 1 base at J, with 5 bases between the two ends. Germline loops: CDR1 MNHNS, CDR2 SASEGT. The CDR3 sequence is CASSWRNTEAFF. CDR3 DNA sequence: TGTGCCAGCAGTTGGAGGAACACTGAAGCTTTCTTT.

A few counts support this clone. CDR3 sequence reads: CASSTGTAAKQGYTF. CDR3 coding DNA: TGCGCCAGCAGCACAGGGACAGCCGCTAAACAGGGCTACACCTTC. The chain combines TRBV5-1 with TRBJ1-2; 7 nucleotides align to TRBD1. Germline assignment: CDR1 SGHRS and CDR2 YFSETQ. This CDR3 has 15 residues. J lost 8 bases, V lost 4 bases, and 14 bases had no gene match.

This sequence joins TRBV5-1 and TRBJ1-1; possibly TRBD1 for D (6 bases). The germline gives CDR1 SGHRS, CDR2 YFSETQ. V lost 5 bases and J 1 base, leaving 15 bases between the germline ends. The CDR3 runs to 15 residues. The CDR3 region has the DNA TGCGCCAGCAGAATGACTTTGACAGGGAACACTGAAGCTTTCTTT. Translating it yields CASRMTLTGNTEAFF.

The J gene is TRBJ2-4, the V gene TRBV19, with 8 positions matching TRBD1. The V gene end was trimmed by 4 bases and the J gene end by 4 bases; junction bases not matched to a gene: 3. Germline V gives CDR1 LNHDA, CDR2 SQIVND (reference sequence). This CDR3 is 14 amino acids long. CDR3 loop: CASSKGQEKNIQYF. Here the CDR3 DNA reads TGTGCCAGTAGTAAGGGACAGGAGAAAAACATTCAGTACTTC.

The CDR3 DNA follows: TGTGCCAGCAGCTTAAGTAGGGGGATTGGGGCCAACGTCCTGACTTTC. Its translation is CASSLSRGIGANVLTF. The genes are TRBV7-9 and TRBJ2-6; D perhaps matches TRBD1 (6 bases). Trimming removed 2 bases from V and 3 bases from J, with 11 bases in between. There are 16 residues in the CDR3. Per the germline V gene, CDR1 is SEHNR and CDR2 is FQNEAQ (reference sequence).

CDR3 bases: TGTGCCAGCAGGACAGGGTCGGATACGCAGTATTTT. Protein product: CASRTGSDTQYF. The chain links TRBV6-6 to TRBJ2-3, with 7 bases identical to TRBD1. There are 12 residues in the CDR3. Germline values: CDR1 MNHNY, CDR2 SVGAGI (reference sequence). V was clipped by 6 bases and J by 6 bases; unmatched bases: 3.

The chain uses TRBV6-5 and TRBJ1-5, with D possibly TRBD1 on 6 matching bases. The V and J ends lost 8 bases and 2 bases respectively, with 7 bases between them. The CDR3 length is 12 residues. Germline V gives CDR1 MNHEY, CDR2 SVGAGI. The CDR3 here is CASRTGNQPQHF. The CDR3 nucleotides are TGTGCCAGCCGGACAGGCAATCAGCCCCAGCATTTT.

V usage is TRBV4-2 and J usage is TRBJ1-3, with 7 positions matching TRBD1. Germline CDR1 is LGHNA and CDR2 is YNFKEQ. The CDR3 is 18 amino acids. With V trimmed by 1 base and J by 1 base, 10 bases remained unmatched. CDR3 sequence (DNA): TGTGCCAGCAGCCAAGGGTCCGGAGGGGGCAAGTCTGGAAACACCATATATTTT. Its translation is CASSQGSGGGKSGNTIYF.

This clone was counted a few times. This chain connects TRBV7-3 to TRBJ2-2; the match to TRBD1 covers 7 bases. CDR1 and CDR2 from the germline V gene are SGHTA and FQGTGA. This CDR3 has 13 amino acids. With V trimmed by 5 bases and J by 3 bases, 0 bases remained unmatched. The CDR3, as DNA: TGTGCCAGCAGCCAGGGGGACACCGGGGAGCTGTTTTTT. Protein sequence: CASSQGDTGELFF.

This chain links TRBV4-1 with TRBJ1-5; possibly TRBD1 for D (6 bases). Looked up from germline, CDR1 is MGHRA and CDR2 is YSYEKL. CDR3 length: 15 residues. Trimming took 5 bases from V and 9 from J, leaving 20 bases between them. In DNA, the CDR3 is TGCGCCAGCAGCTCCTCGCAAGGGGGTAGTTGGCCCCAGCATTTT. This sequence encodes CASSSSQGGSWPQHF.

V usage is TRBV29-1 and J usage is TRBJ2-7; D might be TRBD2 (6 bases). Trimming left V 5 bases short and J 3 bases short, with 14 bases between. Germline V gives CDR1 SQVTM, CDR2 ANQGSEA. CDR3 length: 13 residues. CDR3 bases: TGCAGCGTTATCGGCAGGGAGGACTACGAGCAGTACTTC. Amino acids: CSVIGREDYEQYF.

This chain links TRBV5-4 with TRBJ1-1, with 9 bases aligning to TRBD1. V gave up 4 bases and J gave up 4 bases; unmatched junction bases: 8. The CDR3 loop spans 15 amino acids. CDR1 SGHNT and CDR2 YYREEE come from the germline V gene (reference sequence). The CDR3 nucleotides read TGTGCCAGCAGCGGGAACAGGGGGCATGGCACTGAAGCTTTCTTT. Residues: CASSGNRGHGTEAFF.

The V call is TRBV18, the J call TRBJ1-1; D is undetermined. Germline V gene sequence: CDR1 KGHSH, CDR2 LQKENI. The CDR3 runs to 14 residues. V lost 5 bases and J 5 bases, leaving 15 bases between the germline ends. The CDR3 spells CASSRVSRETEAFF. The CDR3 coding sequence is TGTGCCAGCTCAAGGGTCTCGCGGGAGACTGAAGCTTTCTTT.

The CDR3 spells CASSPIAGRMFF. The CDR3 coding sequence is TGTGCCAGCAGTCCTATAGCGGGACGGATGTTCTTC. V gene TRBV6-5 combines with J gene TRBJ2-1, with 8 bases identical to TRBD2. CDR1 and CDR2 (germline): MNHEY, SVGAGI. J was trimmed by 15 bases and V by 5 bases; bases with no gene match: 9. The CDR3 extends over 12 amino acids.

The chain uses TRBV4-1 and TRBJ2-7; 10 nucleotides line up with TRBD2. Germline CDR1 MGHRA, CDR2 YSYEKL. The CDR3 contains 16 residues. The trim removed 1 base at V and 6 bases at J, leaving 9 bases unmatched. This chain's CDR3 is CASSQAERGGLGEQYF. The CDR3, as DNA: TGCGCCAGCAGCCAAGCCGAGCGGGGGGGCCTGGGCGAGCAGTACTTC.

This clone was counted between two and nine times. The chain is built from TRBV30 and TRBJ1-2, with 8 nucleotides matching TRBD1. This CDR3 comprises 12 residues. V dropped 5 bases and J dropped 4; count of bases not matched to a gene: 3. Germline-derived CDR1 and CDR2 are GTSNPN and SVGIG (reference sequence). CDR3 DNA sequence: TGTGCCTGGCTAGGGACAGGCTATGGCTACACCTTC. This codes for CAWLGTGYGYTF.

Worth noting for this clone: A much more abundant neighbour one base away suggests this may be a read error. The chain has TRBV25-1 and TRBJ1-5; D gene ambiguous. Trimming shortened V by 4 bases and J by 3 bases, and 7 bases separated the two germline ends. In germline, CDR1 is MGHDK, CDR2 SYGVNS. CDR3 length: 13 residues. CDR3: CASSAGDNQPQHF. The CDR3 DNA follows: TGTGCCAGCAGTGCCGGGGACAATCAGCCCCAGCATTTT.

The genes are TRBV27 and TRBJ2-3; 10 bases line up with TRBD2. J was trimmed by 7 bases and V by 2 bases; bases with no gene match: 6. CDR1 is MNHEY and CDR2 is SMNVEV in the germline V gene (reference sequence). CDR3 length equals 15 residues. CDR3 sequence reads: CASSLRASGGHTQYF. The CDR3 DNA follows: TGTGCCAGCAGTTTAAGGGCTAGCGGGGGTCATACGCAGTATTTT.

This clone was detected only once. The genes are TRBV6-5 and TRBJ1-6; the D gene is possibly TRBD1 (5 bases). The CDR3 consists of 15 residues. Germline assignment: CDR1 MNHEY and CDR2 SVGAGI. The V and J ends lost 6 bases and 10 bases respectively, with 19 bases between them. This CDR3 is CASRPPGLWRSPLHF. Written as DNA, the CDR3 is TGTGCCAGCAGGCCACCGGGACTATGGAGATCACCCCTCCACTTT.

The chain employs TRBV30 and TRBJ2-7; no definite D call. The germline gives CDR1 GTSNPN, CDR2 SVGIG (reference sequence). The CDR3 is made up of 12 amino acids. The ends were cut back, 4 bases at V and 0 bases at J, with 7 bases in the middle. The CDR3 DNA sequence: TGTGCCTGGACGGCTAGCTCCTACGAGCAGTACTTC. Translating gives CAWTASSYEQYF.

As concerns this clone: The germline gene is not matched at one end of the junction; a read error may be the cause. The V and J genes are TRBV6-1 and TRBJ2-1; the D is unclear. The CDR3 spans 14 residues. Germline V gene lookup returns CDR1 MNHNS and CDR2 SASEGT. The CDR3 bases are TGTGCCAGCAGTGAAGGCCCTGTCCCCTATGAACAGTTCTTC. It is translated as CASSEGPVPYEQFF.

The chain combines TRBV27 with TRBJ2-7; weak D call: TRBD2 (5 bases). Trimming left V 3 bases short and J 1 base short, with 7 bases between. This CDR3 has 13 amino acids. The germline V gene has CDR1 MNHEY and CDR2 SMNVEV (reference sequence). CDR3 DNA sequence: TGTGCCAGCAGTTTTTCGGGGTCCTACGAGCAGTACTTC. Its protein product is CASSFSGSYEQYF.

The rearrangement uses TRBV7-3 and TRBJ2-3; 8 bases are shared with TRBD2. Germline values: CDR1 SGHTA, CDR2 FQGTGA. The CDR3 is 16 residues long. The trim removed 5 bases at V and 2 bases at J, leaving 9 bases unmatched. CDR3 in DNA: TGTGCCAGCAGCCCTAGCCGGGGGGGCTTCACAGATACGCAGTATTTT. It yields the protein CASSPSRGGFTDTQYF.